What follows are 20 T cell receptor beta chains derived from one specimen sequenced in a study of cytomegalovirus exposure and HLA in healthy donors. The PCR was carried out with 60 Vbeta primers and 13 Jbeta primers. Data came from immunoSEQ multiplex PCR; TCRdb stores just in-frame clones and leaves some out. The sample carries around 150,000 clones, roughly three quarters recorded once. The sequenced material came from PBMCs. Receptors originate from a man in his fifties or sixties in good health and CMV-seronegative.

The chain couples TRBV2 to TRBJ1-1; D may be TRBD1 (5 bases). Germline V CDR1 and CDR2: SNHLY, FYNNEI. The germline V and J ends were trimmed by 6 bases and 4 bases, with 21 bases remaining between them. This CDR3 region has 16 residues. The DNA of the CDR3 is TGTGCCAGCAGAGAGACGGGAGGGGCGCTGGTCACTGAAGCTTTCTTT. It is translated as CASRETGGALVTEAFF.

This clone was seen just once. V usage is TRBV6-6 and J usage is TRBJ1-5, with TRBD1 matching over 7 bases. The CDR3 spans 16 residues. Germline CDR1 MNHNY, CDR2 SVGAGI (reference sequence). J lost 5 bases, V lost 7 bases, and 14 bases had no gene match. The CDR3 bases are TGTGCCAGCACCATTCGGGACAGCGGGTTAGATCAGCCCCAGCATTTT. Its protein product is CASTIRDSGLDQPQHF.

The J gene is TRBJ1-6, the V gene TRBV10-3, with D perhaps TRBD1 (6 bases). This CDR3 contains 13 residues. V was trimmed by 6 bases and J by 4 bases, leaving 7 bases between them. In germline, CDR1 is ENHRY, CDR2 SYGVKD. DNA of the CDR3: TGTGCCATCAGGGACAGTTATAATTCACCCCTCCACTTT. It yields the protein CAIRDSYNSPLHF.

CDR3 loop: CASSSTAHNEQFF. The CDR3 DNA is TGTGCCAGCAGTTCGACAGCTCACAATGAGCAGTTCTTC. V gene TRBV27 combines with J gene TRBJ2-1; weak D call: TRBD1 (5 bases). Germline CDR1 is MNHEY and CDR2 is SMNVEV (reference sequence). This CDR3 comprises 13 residues. Trimming left V 4 bases short and J 5 bases short, with 9 bases between.

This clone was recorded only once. CDR3 region: CASSLSRPPGGYEQYF. CDR3 nucleotides: TGTGCCAGCAGTTTATCCCGCCCCCCGGGGGGCTACGAGCAGTACTTC. The gene calls are TRBV27 and TRBJ2-7; 7 nucleotides align to TRBD2. Trimming cost V 0 bases and J 3 bases; bases outside gene matches: 8. CDR1 is MNHEY and CDR2 is SMNVEV in the germline V gene (reference sequence). CDR3 size: 16 residues.

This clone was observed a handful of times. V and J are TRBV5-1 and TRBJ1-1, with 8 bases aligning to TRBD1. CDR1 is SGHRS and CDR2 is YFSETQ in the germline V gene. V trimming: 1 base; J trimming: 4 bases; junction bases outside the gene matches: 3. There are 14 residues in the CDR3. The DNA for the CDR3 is TGCGCCAGCAGCTTGACGACAGGGGTCACTGAAGCTTTCTTT. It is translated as CASSLTTGVTEAFF.

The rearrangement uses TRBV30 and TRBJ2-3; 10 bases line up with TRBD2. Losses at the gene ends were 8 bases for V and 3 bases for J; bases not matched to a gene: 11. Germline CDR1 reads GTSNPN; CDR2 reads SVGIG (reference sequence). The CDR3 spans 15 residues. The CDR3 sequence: CAGGVLAGETDTQYF. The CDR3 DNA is TGTGCCGGGGGGGTGCTAGCGGGAGAGACAGATACGCAGTATTTT.

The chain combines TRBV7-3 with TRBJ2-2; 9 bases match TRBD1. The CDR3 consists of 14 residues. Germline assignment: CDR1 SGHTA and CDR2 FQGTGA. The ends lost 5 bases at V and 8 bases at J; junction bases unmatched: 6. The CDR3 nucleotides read TGTGCCAGCAGCCGGGACAGGGCGGCTGGGGAGCTGTTTTTT. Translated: CASSRDRAAGELFF. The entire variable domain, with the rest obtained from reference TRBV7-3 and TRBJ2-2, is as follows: GAGVSQTPSNKVTEKGKYVELRCDPISGHTALYWYRQSLGQGPEFLIYFQGTGAADDSGLPNDRFFAVRPEGSVSTLKIQRTERGDSAVYLCASSRDRAAGELFFGEGSRLTVL.

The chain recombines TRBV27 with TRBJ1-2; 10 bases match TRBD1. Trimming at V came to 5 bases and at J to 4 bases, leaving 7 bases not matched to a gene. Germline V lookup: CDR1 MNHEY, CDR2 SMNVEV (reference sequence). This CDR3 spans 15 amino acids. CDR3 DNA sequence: TGTGCCAGCAGTGAGCCGGGACAGGGGTTCTATGGCTACACCTTC. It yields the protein CASSEPGQGFYGYTF.

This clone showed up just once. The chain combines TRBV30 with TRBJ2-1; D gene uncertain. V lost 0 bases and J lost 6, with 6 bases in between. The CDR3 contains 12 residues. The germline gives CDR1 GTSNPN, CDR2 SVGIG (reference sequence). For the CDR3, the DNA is TGTGCCTGGAGTGTACCGGGCAATGAGCAGTTCTTC. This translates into CAWSVPGNEQFF.

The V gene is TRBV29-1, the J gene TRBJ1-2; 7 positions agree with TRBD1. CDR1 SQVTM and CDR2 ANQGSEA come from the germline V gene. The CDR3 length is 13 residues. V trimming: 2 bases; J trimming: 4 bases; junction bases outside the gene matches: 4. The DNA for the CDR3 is TGCAGCGTTGAAATGGCAGGGGGCTATGGCTACACCTTC. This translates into CSVEMAGGYGYTF.

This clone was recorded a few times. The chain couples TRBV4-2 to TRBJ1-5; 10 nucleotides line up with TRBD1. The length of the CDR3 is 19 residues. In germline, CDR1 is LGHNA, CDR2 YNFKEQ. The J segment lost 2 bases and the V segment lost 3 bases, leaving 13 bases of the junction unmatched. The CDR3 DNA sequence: TGTGCCAGCAGCCAGGATCCCATCTCCGGGACAGGGGGCAATCAGCCCCAGCATTTT. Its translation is CASSQDPISGTGGNQPQHF.

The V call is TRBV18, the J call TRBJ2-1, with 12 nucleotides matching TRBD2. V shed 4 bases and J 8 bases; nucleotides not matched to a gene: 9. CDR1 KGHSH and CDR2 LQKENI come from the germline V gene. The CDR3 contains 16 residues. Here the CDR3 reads CASSLGLAGTNDEQFF. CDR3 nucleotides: TGTGCCAGCTCACTCGGACTAGCGGGGACAAACGATGAGCAGTTCTTC. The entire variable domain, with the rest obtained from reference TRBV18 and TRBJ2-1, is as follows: NAGVMQNPRHLVRRRGQEARLRCSPMKGHSHVYWYRQLPEEGLKFMVYLQKENIIDESGMPKERFSAEFPKEGPSILRIQQVVRGDSAAYFCASSLGLAGTNDEQFFGPGTRLTVL.

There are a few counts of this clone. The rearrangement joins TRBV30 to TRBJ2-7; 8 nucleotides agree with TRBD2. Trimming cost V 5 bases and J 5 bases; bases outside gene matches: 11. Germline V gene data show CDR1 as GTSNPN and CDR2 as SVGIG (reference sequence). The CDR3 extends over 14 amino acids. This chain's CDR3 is CAWVFGRASDEQYF. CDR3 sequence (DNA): TGTGCCTGGGTATTCGGGAGGGCAAGCGACGAGCAGTACTTC. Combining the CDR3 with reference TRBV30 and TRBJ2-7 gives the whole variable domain SQTIHQWPATLVQPVGSPLSLECTVEGTSNPNLYWYRQAAGRGLQLLFYSVGIGQISSEVPQNLSASRPQDRQFILSSKKLLLSDSGFYLCAWVFGRASDEQYFGPGTRLTVT.

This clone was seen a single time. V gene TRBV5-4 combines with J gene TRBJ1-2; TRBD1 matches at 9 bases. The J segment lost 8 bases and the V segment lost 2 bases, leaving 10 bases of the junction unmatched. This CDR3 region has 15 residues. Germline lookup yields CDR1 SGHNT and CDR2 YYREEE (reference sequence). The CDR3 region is CASSFWDRVSEGYTF. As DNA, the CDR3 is TGTGCCAGCAGCTTCTGGGACAGGGTTTCCGAGGGCTACACCTTC.

CDR3 sequence (DNA): TGCGCCAGCAGCTTGTATCCTAGCGGGAGCGGTTTTGGTTCCTACGAGCAGTACTTC. Translating gives CASSLYPSGSGFGSYEQYF. The chain is built from TRBV5-1 and TRBJ2-7; the match to TRBD2 covers 10 bases. The CDR3 has 19 residues. With 1 base clipped from V and 1 base from J, the junction kept 14 bases outside the gene matches. Germline assignment: CDR1 SGHRS and CDR2 YFSETQ.

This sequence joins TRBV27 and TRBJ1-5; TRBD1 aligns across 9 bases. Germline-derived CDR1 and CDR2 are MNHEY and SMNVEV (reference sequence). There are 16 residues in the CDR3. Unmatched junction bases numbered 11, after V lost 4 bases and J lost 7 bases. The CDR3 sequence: CASSSSGTGNGQPQHF. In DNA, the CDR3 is TGTGCCAGCAGTTCTTCCGGGACAGGGAATGGGCAGCCCCAGCATTTT.

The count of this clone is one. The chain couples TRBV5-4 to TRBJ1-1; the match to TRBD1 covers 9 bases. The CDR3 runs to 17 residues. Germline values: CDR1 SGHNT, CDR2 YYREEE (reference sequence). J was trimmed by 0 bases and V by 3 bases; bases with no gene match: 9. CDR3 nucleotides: TGTGCCAGCAGCTCCGCCGTCAGGGACAGGGTGAACACTGAAGCTTTCTTT. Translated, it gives CASSSAVRDRVNTEAFF.

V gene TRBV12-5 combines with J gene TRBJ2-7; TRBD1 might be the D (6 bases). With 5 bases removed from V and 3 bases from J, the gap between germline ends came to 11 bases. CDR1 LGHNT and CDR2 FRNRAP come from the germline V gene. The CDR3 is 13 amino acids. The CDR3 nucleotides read TGTGCTAGTGGTCTGGACAGAGACTACGAGCAGTACTTC. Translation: CASGLDRDYEQYF. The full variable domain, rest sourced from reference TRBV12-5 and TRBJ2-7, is DARVTQTPRHKVTEMGQEVTMRCQPILGHNTVFWYRQTMMQGLELLAYFRNRAPLDDSGMPKDRFSAEMPDATLATLKIQPSEPRDSAVYFCASGLDRDYEQYFGPGTRLTVT.

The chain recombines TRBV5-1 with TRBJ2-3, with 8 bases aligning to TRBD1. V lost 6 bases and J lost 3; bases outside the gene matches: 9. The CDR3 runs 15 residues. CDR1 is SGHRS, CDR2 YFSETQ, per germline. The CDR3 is CASTAQGAQTDTQYF. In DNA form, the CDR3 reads TGCGCCAGCACGGCTCAGGGGGCGCAGACAGATACGCAGTATTTT.